This is a list of T cell receptor beta chains from one sample in a study of OX40 agonist ivuxolimab in advanced cancers. The table came from immunoSEQ multiplex PCR; TCRdb's copy has only in-frame clones and leaves some out. Altogether 100,000 to 150,000 clones are present, around 90% being singletons, with the ten largest covering 0.7% to 0.9%. The specimen comprised CD4+ or CD8+ T cells sorted from blood, sampled in a trial of the OX40 agonist ivuxolimab. Source of these receptors: an adult with an advanced solid tumor such as melanoma, head and neck, liver or kidney cancer. Both conserved end residues are part of each CDR3. The order of the fields is V gene, J gene, D gene, clone size, CDR3 protein. A D gene is named only where the DNA matches it firmly. The size of a clone is reported for some rows only, either as once, few or many, or as a class for expanded clones.

V: TRBV7-2; J: TRBJ1-2; D: NA; size: NA; CDR3: CASSFIQTGGYTF
V: TRBV29-1; J: TRBJ1-2; D: NA; size: NA; CDR3: CSVGPQQAERYGYTF
V: TRBV12-5; J: TRBJ1-1; D: NA; size: NA; CDR3: CASGPQSSEAFF
V: TRBV6-5; J: TRBJ2-3; D: NA; size: NA; CDR3: CASSLAWGWDTQYF
V: TRBV30; J: TRBJ2-1; D: TRBD2; size: NA; CDR3: CAWSVGSGRYNEQFF
V: TRBV6-5; J: TRBJ2-7; D: TRBD1; size: NA; CDR3: CASSYRDRGLYEQYF
V: TRBV9; J: TRBJ2-1; D: TRBD2; size: NA; CDR3: CASSHSGSSYNEQFF
V: TRBV28; J: TRBJ2-1; D: NA; size: NA; CDR3: CASTVSSYNEQFF
V: TRBV29-1; J: TRBJ1-1; D: TRBD1; size: once; CDR3: CSVVGGTGVDTEAFF
V: TRBV7-3; J: TRBJ2-1; D: NA; size: NA; CDR3: CASSSLINEQFF
V: TRBV9; J: TRBJ2-2; D: TRBD1; size: NA; CDR3: CASSVVGTVLTGELFF
V: TRBV5-6; J: TRBJ1-2; D: TRBD1; size: NA; CDR3: CASSLTGTGVRYGYTF
V: TRBV4-2; J: TRBJ1-6; D: TRBD1; size: NA; CDR3: CASSQELGTGGSPLHF
V: TRBV6-5; J: TRBJ2-7; D: NA; size: NA; CDR3: CASSPGLPFHEQYF
V: TRBV7-9; J: TRBJ2-7; D: NA; size: NA; CDR3: CASSLNRVYEQYF
V: TRBV9; J: TRBJ1-1; D: TRBD1; size: NA; CDR3: CASSALDRANTEAFF